The 8 T cell receptor beta chains presented below share a single source sample, sequenced in a study of early T cells in non-severe SARS-CoV-2 infection. One entry per CDR3 protein, called by TCRdb with MiXCR from the 5' RACE reads. The sample has about 64,000 distinct CDR3 sequences, about an eighth seen once; the top ten hold around 3.9%. Sequenced material: whole blood. These receptors were taken from an adult who was a healthcare worker with PCR-confirmed SARS-CoV-2 infection or an uninfected control (not recorded which).

This clonotype was seen repeatedly, ten times or more. The chain recombines TRBV24-1 with TRBJ1-5; D is unclear. CDR1 and CDR2 from the germline V gene are KGHDR and SFDVKD. V gave up 4 bases and J gave up 6 bases, with 9 bases separating them. This CDR3 has 13 amino acids. CDR3 region: CATSEGVGQPQHF. Here the CDR3 DNA reads TGTGCCACCAGTGAGGGAGTGGGTCAGCCCCAGCATTTT.

This clonotype was counted at least ten times. The chain recombines TRBV12-3 or TRBV12-4 with TRBJ1-1; tentatively, D is TRBD1 (5 bases). CDR3 size: 15 residues. V shed 8 bases and J shed 4 bases, with 20 bases lying between them. The CDR3 here is CASAASRTGGTEAFF. CDR3 sequence (DNA): TGTGCCAGCGCCGCTAGTAGAACAGGAGGCACTGAAGCTTTCTTT.

This clonotype was detected only a few times. CDR3 in DNA: TGCGCCAGCGGGAGTCCCGGGACCTCCGCTAGCACAGATACGCAGTATTTT. It codes for CASGSPGTSASTDTQYF. The chain carries TRBV5-1 and TRBJ2-3; possibly TRBD1 or TRBD2 for D (5 bases each). Germline CDR1 reads SGHRS; CDR2 reads YFSETQ. V dropped 7 bases and J dropped 0 bases, with 21 bases sitting between them. The CDR3 is made up of 17 amino acids. Using reference TRBV5-1 and TRBJ2-3 for the parts outside the CDR3, the full variable domain is KAGVTQTPRYLIKTRGQQVTLSCSPISGHRSVSWYQQTPGQGLQFLFEYFSETQRNKGNFPGRFSGRQFSNSRSEMNVSTLELGDSALYLCASGSPGTSASTDTQYFGPGTRLTVL.

This clonotype was recorded many times. The chain links TRBV28 to TRBJ2-7; no definite D call. There are 15 residues in the CDR3. The germline CDR1 and CDR2 sequences are MDHEN and SYDVKM. Between the trimmed V and J ends, which lost 6 bases and 2 bases, there was a span of 17 bases. The CDR3 here is CASSAPGVTAYEQYF. The CDR3 region has the DNA TGTGCCAGCAGCGCCCCTGGGGTAACGGCCTACGAGCAGTACTTC.

V usage is TRBV11-2 and J usage is TRBJ2-5; D could derive from TRBD1 or TRBD2 (5 bases each). The ends were cut back, 5 bases at V and 5 bases at J, with 12 bases in the middle. The CDR3 contains 13 residues. Germline values: CDR1 SGHAT, CDR2 FQNNGV. CDR3 nucleotides: TGTGCCAGCAGCCCCACCGGGGACGAGACCCAGTACTTC. It yields the protein CASSPTGDETQYF.

This clonotype has just a few counts. V and J are TRBV12-3 or TRBV12-4 and TRBJ2-5; TRBD2 agrees at 7 bases. The CDR3 totals 14 residues. V lost 5 bases, J lost 1 base, and 4 bases stayed unmatched. The CDR3 nucleotides read TGTGCCAGCAGTCCCCGGGGGGTCCAAGAGACCCAGTACTTC. It encodes CASSPRGVQETQYF.

This clonotype has just a few counts. This chain uses TRBV27 with TRBJ1-1; no clear D. The V and J ends lost 5 bases and 0 bases respectively, with 10 bases between them. The CDR3 sequence is 14 residues long. Germline values: CDR1 MNHEY, CDR2 SMNVEV (reference sequence). The CDR3 region has the DNA TGTGCCAGCAGTCCCGGACCGTTGAACACTGAAGCTTTCTTT. Amino acids: CASSPGPLNTEAFF.

This clonotype came up a few times. V is TRBV3-1 and J is TRBJ2-3; 7 bases match TRBD1. The CDR3 totals 14 residues. Trimming cost V 7 bases and J 4 bases; bases outside gene matches: 8. Looked up from germline, CDR1 is LGHDT and CDR2 is YNNKEL (reference sequence). In DNA form, the CDR3 reads TGTGCCAGCAAACGGACAGGCCCCGCAGATACGCAGTATTTT. Protein product: CASKRTGPADTQYF.